These 5 T cell receptor beta chains originate from one sample sequenced in a study of T cell repertoires in cytomegalovirus infection. No antigens are known for them. TCRdb processed the reads anew with MiXCR; each CDR3 protein has one entry. The sample yields around 100,000 distinct CDR3 sequences, approximately 45% seen once. The specimen comprised CD8+ T cells from cultured PBMCs, sampled from culture after CMV antigen stimulation. The receptors originated from a human donor in good health (CMV status not recorded). Some clones in this sample may be carry-over from other donors' samples.

This chain joins TRBV27 and TRBJ2-1; TRBD1 might be the D (6 bases). The CDR3 covers 12 residues. CDR1 MNHEY and CDR2 SMNVEV come from the germline V gene (reference sequence). Deletions cut 6 bases from V and 5 bases from J, with 8 bases between. CDR3 in DNA: TGTGCCAGCAGGGACAGTAACAATGAGCAGTTCTTC. Encoded protein: CASRDSNNEQFF.

This rearrangement joins TRBV7-2 to TRBJ2-3; D is uncertain. Germline CDR1 and CDR2: SGHTA and FQGNSA. The V end was cut by 5 bases, the J end by 0 bases, with 15 bases between. This CDR3 comprises 16 residues. The CDR3: CASSGDGSASTDTQYF. CDR3 nucleotides: TGTGCCAGCAGCGGTGACGGGTCGGCGAGCACAGATACGCAGTATTTT.

This clonotype was observed many times. The rearrangement links TRBV6-5 to TRBJ2-3; the D gene could be TRBD1 or TRBD2 (5 bases each). The germline V and J ends were trimmed by 5 bases and 4 bases, with 13 bases remaining between them. Germline loops: CDR1 MNHEY, CDR2 SVGAGI. The CDR3 has 14 residues. The CDR3 spells CASSTGLGADTQYF. CDR3 DNA: TGTGCCAGCAGTACGGGATTGGGGGCAGATACGCAGTATTTT.

This clonotype was seen a handful of times. Here the CDR3 reads CASDLDSDISGNTIYF. DNA of the CDR3: TGCGCCAGCGACCTGGACAGTGATATCTCTGGAAACACCATATATTTT. This chain joins TRBV4-1 and TRBJ1-3; D is possibly TRBD1 (6 bases). V was trimmed by 8 bases and J by 0 bases, leaving 17 bases between them. From germline, CDR1 is MGHRA and CDR2 YSYEKL. This CDR3 is built from 16 residues.

The rearrangement links TRBV7-6 to TRBJ2-1; 7 bases fit TRBD1. CDR3 length: 14 amino acids. The J segment lost 3 bases and the V segment lost 2 bases, leaving 1 base of the junction unmatched. The germline CDR1 and CDR2 sequences are SGHVS and FNYEAQ. CDR3 amino acids: CASSLRDSYNEQFF. Here the CDR3 DNA reads TGTGCCAGCAGCTTACGGGACAGCTACAATGAGCAGTTCTTC.